Below, 19 T cell receptor beta chains from the same sample are listed, as sequenced in a study of CD8 T cells in Susac syndrome (dated by TCRdb to between 2019 and 2020). The library relied on the immunoSEQ multiplex PCR assay. RNA was extracted using the RNeasy kit, and roughly 0.5 to 1 microgram was reverse transcribed with random hexamers. TCRdb's own reprocessing of the public reads used fastp at Q25 and MiXCR and kept productive beta chains. Each CDR3 protein gets just one entry, which takes the most common genes and DNA from the rows behind it. Counted in this sample were some 200,000 distinct CDR3 sequences; more than 90% of them appeared once. In total, the top ten clones hold around 0.1% of the sample. Specimen: CD4+ T cells from PBMCs. The receptors derive from a human donor with Susac syndrome.

The chain has TRBV5-4 and TRBJ2-1; TRBD2 matches at 12 bases. After removal of 0 bases from V and 5 bases from J, the junction contained 6 bases not matched to a gene. This CDR3 has 17 amino acids. The germline CDR1 and CDR2 sequences are SGHNT and YYREEE (reference sequence). The chain's CDR3 is CASSLGSGLAGNNEQFF. The CDR3 DNA reads as TGTGCCAGCAGCTTGGGATCCGGACTAGCGGGAAACAATGAGCAGTTCTTC.

J is TRBJ2-2 and V is TRBV10-3, with D possibly matching TRBD2 (6 bases). This CDR3 is 13 amino acids long. With 11 bases removed from V and 6 bases from J, the gap between germline ends came to 16 bases. Looked up from germline, CDR1 is ENHRY and CDR2 is SYGVKD. DNA of the CDR3: TGTGCCGCAAGCGCGGGGACCCCCGGGGAGCTGTTTTTT. This codes for CAASAGTPGELFF.

CDR3 residues: CASSTYEANEQFF. The CDR3 bases are TGTGCCAGCAGCACTTATGAGGCCAATGAGCAGTTCTTC. This rearrangement joins TRBV7-3 to TRBJ2-1; D is uncertain. The CDR3 spans 13 residues. V lost 5 bases and J lost 6, with 11 bases in between. Germline V gene data show CDR1 as SGHTA and CDR2 as FQGTGA.

This chain joins TRBV15 and TRBJ1-2; unclear D gene. This CDR3 has 14 residues. The germline V and J ends were trimmed by 3 bases and 3 bases, with 11 bases remaining between them. The germline V gene encodes CDR1 LNHNV and CDR2 YYDKDF (reference sequence). This chain's CDR3 is CATSREDVDYGYTF. CDR3 nucleotide sequence: TGTGCCACCAGCAGGGAGGATGTGGACTATGGCTACACCTTC.

This clonotype appeared a single time. V is TRBV30 and J is TRBJ2-2; TRBD1 aligns across 9 bases. CDR3 length: 16 residues. With V trimmed by 8 bases and J by 3 bases, 13 bases remained unmatched. CDR1 is GTSNPN and CDR2 is SVGIG in the germline V gene (reference sequence). CDR3 DNA sequence: TGTGCCCGAATAAACAGGGGGCAGAAGGACACCGGGGAGCTGTTTTTT. Protein sequence: CARINRGQKDTGELFF.

In nucleotides, the CDR3 is TGTGCCAGCAGCTTAGGGACAGGGGGTAACTATGGCTACACCTTC. It codes for CASSLGTGGNYGYTF. The V call is TRBV5-4, the J call TRBJ1-2; 11 positions match TRBD1. Germline V gene data show CDR1 as SGHNT and CDR2 as YYREEE (reference sequence). This CDR3 region has 15 residues. J gave up 1 base and V 2 bases, and 1 base lay outside the gene matches.

V is TRBV28 and J is TRBJ1-5; a possible D gene is TRBD1 (5 bases). Germline CDR1 reads MDHEN; CDR2 reads SYDVKM. V lost 7 bases and J 6 bases, leaving 7 bases between the germline ends. This CDR3 comprises 11 residues. CDR3 DNA sequence: TGTGCCAGCAACGGGGGTCAGCCCCAGCATTTT. Translation gives CASNGGQPQHF.

This chain uses TRBV5-1 with TRBJ2-3, with D possibly TRBD2 on 6 matching bases. Germline loops: CDR1 SGHRS, CDR2 YFSETQ. The CDR3 consists of 15 residues. V was clipped by 1 base and J by 4 bases, with 13 bases between them. The CDR3 region has the DNA TGCGCCAGCAGCTTGTCTTTGACTAGTGCAGATACGCAGTATTTT. Protein sequence: CASSLSLTSADTQYF.

This sequence joins TRBV3-1 and TRBJ2-1; 8 bases align to TRBD2. Germline values: CDR1 LGHDT, CDR2 YNNKEL (reference sequence). CDR3 length: 15 residues. V shed 4 bases and J 1 base; nucleotides not matched to a gene: 3. The CDR3 DNA reads as TGTGCCAGCAGCCCAACTAGCGGTTCCTACAATGAGCAGTTCTTC. Protein product: CASSPTSGSYNEQFF.

This chain links TRBV5-6 with TRBJ2-7; tentatively, D is TRBD1 (6 bases). V dropped 4 bases and J dropped 4 bases, with 21 bases sitting between them. Germline CDR1 is SGHDT and CDR2 is YYEEEE. The CDR3 is 16 residues long. The CDR3 DNA sequence: TGTGCCAGCAGCGCCTCAGGGGCCTCTCCGCCATACGAGCAGTACTTC. Translating it yields CASSASGASPPYEQYF.

The rearrangement uses TRBV25-1 and TRBJ2-3; D might be TRBD1 (6 bases). Germline-derived CDR1 and CDR2 are MGHDK and SYGVNS. The CDR3 is 15 residues long. The V and J ends lost 3 bases and 0 bases respectively, with 10 bases between them. DNA of the CDR3: TGTGCCAGCAGTGATTCAGGGGCCAGCACAGATACGCAGTATTTT. Translated: CASSDSGASTDTQYF. The full variable domain, in which reference TRBV25-1 and TRBJ2-3 provide the parts outside the CDR3, is EADIYQTPRYLVIGTGKKITLECSQTMGHDKMYWYQQDPGMELHLIHYSYGVNSTEKGDLSSESTVSRIRTEHFPLTLESARPSHTSQYLCASSDSGASTDTQYFGPGTRLTVL.

The chain couples TRBV29-1 to TRBJ1-1, with D hard to call. Germline CDR1 is SQVTM and CDR2 is ANQGSEA. This CDR3 contains 11 residues. Trimming cost V 7 bases and J 4 bases, with 10 bases left between them. The chain's CDR3 is CSATFSTEAFF. CDR3 nucleotide sequence: TGCAGCGCCACGTTCTCCACTGAAGCTTTCTTT.

V usage is TRBV30 and J usage is TRBJ2-2, with 12 bases matching TRBD2. Germline trimming cut 2 bases from V and 6 bases from J; bases unmatched to any gene: 7. The CDR3 runs to 16 residues. CDR1 is GTSNPN, CDR2 SVGIG, per germline (reference sequence). The CDR3 region is CAWSSLAGGRSGELFF. For the CDR3, the DNA is TGTGCCTGGAGTAGCCTAGCGGGGGGGCGGTCCGGGGAGCTGTTTTTT.

The DNA of the CDR3 is TGCAGTGCAACCGGAGGGGACAGGGCCTACAATGAGCAGTTCTTC. The encoded protein is CSATGGDRAYNEQFF. The V gene is TRBV20-1, the J gene TRBJ2-1; 9 bases are shared with TRBD1. CDR3 size: 15 residues. The germline V gene has CDR1 DFQATT and CDR2 SNEGSKA (reference sequence). The V segment lost 6 bases and the J segment 2 bases; nucleotides outside the gene matches: 8.

CDR3 amino acids: CASSPGTRGEKLFF. The CDR3 nucleotides read TGTGCCAGCAGCCCCGGGACAAGAGGTGAAAAACTGTTTTTT. This chain connects TRBV13 to TRBJ1-4; TRBD1 might be the D (6 bases). Germline CDR1 PRHDT, CDR2 FYEKMQ (reference sequence). Trimming cost V 5 bases and J 7 bases, with 14 bases left between them. This CDR3 spans 14 amino acids.

The chain employs TRBV19 and TRBJ1-1; no definite D call. V dropped 10 bases and J dropped 1 base, with 13 bases sitting between them. Germline V gene lookup returns CDR1 LNHDA and CDR2 SQIVND (reference sequence). The CDR3 length is 13 residues. For the CDR3, the DNA is TGTGCCACCGGGAGGCAGACGAACACTGAAGCTTTCTTT. This encodes CATGRQTNTEAFF.

The gene calls are TRBV12-5 and TRBJ1-1; 8 bases match TRBD1. The germline CDR1 and CDR2 sequences are LGHNT and FRNRAP. V shed 6 bases and J 4 bases; nucleotides not matched to a gene: 4. This CDR3 contains 13 residues. CDR3 nucleotides: TGTGCTAGTGGCCAAACAGGGGGCACTGAAGCTTTCTTT. This sequence encodes CASGQTGGTEAFF.

This clonotype was found once. The V call is TRBV5-1, the J call TRBJ2-7; 7 bases line up with TRBD1. J lost 3 bases, V lost 4 bases, and 4 bases had no gene match. The CDR3 has 13 amino acids. Germline V gene data show CDR1 as SGHRS and CDR2 as YFSETQ. The chain's CDR3 is CASSMGQIYEQYF. CDR3 DNA sequence: TGCGCCAGCAGCATGGGACAGATCTACGAGCAGTACTTC.

CDR3 sequence (DNA): TGTGCCAGCAGCTCTCGGACTAGCGGTACCTACGAGCAGTACTTC. Amino acids: CASSSRTSGTYEQYF. V gene TRBV7-2 combines with J gene TRBJ2-7; the match to TRBD2 covers 10 bases. The germline V gene encodes CDR1 SGHTA and CDR2 FQGNSA. Germline trimming cut 4 bases from V and 2 bases from J; bases unmatched to any gene: 5. The CDR3 is 15 amino acids.